This record concerns one T cell receptor beta chain sequence. This sample stems from a study of circulating CD8 cells and anti-PD-1 response in melanoma. About the research overall: Every 2 weeks, patients got 3 mg/kg nivolumab intravenously.

The QIAseq Immune Repertoire TCR panel built the libraries from about 14 ng of total RNA. MiXCR, applied by TCRdb to the reads, yields one record per CDR3 protein. The sample carries hundreds of distinct CDR3 sequences, 9.3% recorded once. Sorting of live CD3+CD8+TCRalphabeta+ cells by PD-1 and/or TIGIT gave four subsets. The CDR3 is 14 residues long. V shed 3 bases and J shed 3 bases, with 9 bases lying between them. Germline CDR1 and CDR2: MDHEN and SYDVKM. The rearrangement uses TRBV28 and TRBJ2-1, with a weak D call TRBD1 (6 bases). This clonotype was sampled from a human donor with melanoma. The input for sequencing was CD8+ T cells from PBMCs, taken at baseline or after one month of anti-PD-1 therapy (not recorded which). CDR3 nucleotides: TGTGCCAGCAGTTTTGAAGGGGGCTACAATGAGCAGTTCTTC. Translated: CASSFEGGYNEQFF.